The clone carrying this T cell receptor (beta chain) was recorded at least ten times. Antigen: not known. The data originate from a study of beta chain bispecific antibodies for T cell cancers. Across the study: HPB-ALL carried surface TRBV5-5, while Jurkat carried TRBV12-3.

TCRdb used MiXCR to reprocess the 5' RACE reads, holding one entry per CDR3 protein. This sample carries around 19,000 distinct CDR3 sequences, approximately 1.9% of them seen once, and the ten largest clones take approximately 5.4%. This CDR3 region has 13 residues. CDR1 SGHAT and CDR2 FQNNGV come from the germline V gene. The V and J ends lost 5 bases and 7 bases respectively, with 15 bases between them. Blood mononuclear cells were expanded for roughly 3 days using either OKT3 anti-CD3 antibody or CD3/CD28 beads. Normal T cells cocultured with Jurkat cells and anti-TRBV12 bispecific. Cocultures held around 5 x 10^4 normal T cells, around 5 x 10^4 targets, and bispecific antibody. Whole-study results and caveats: The leukemia cells, rather than normal T cells, gave most of the targeted TRBV signal. After anti-TRBV12 rather than anti-CD19 exposure, TRBV12-3 made up roughly 99% less of total TRBV signal.

This sequence was found in a human donor in good health. Some clones in this sample may be carry-over from other donors' samples. The sample consisted of healthy donor T cells cultured with leukemia cells, taken from a culture containing a bispecific antibody targeting TCR Vbeta12. V gene TRBV11-2 combines with J gene TRBJ2-7; D assignment may be TRBD1 or TRBD2 (5 bases each). CDR3 bases: TGTGCCAGCAGCCTCGAGGGGATCGGTGAGCAGTACTTC. This sequence encodes CASSLEGIGEQYF.